These 26 T cell receptor beta chains share one sample of origin, sequenced in a study of early T cells in non-severe SARS-CoV-2 infection. TCRdb processed the 5' RACE reads anew with MiXCR; each CDR3 protein has one entry. The table records roughly 49,000 distinct CDR3 sequences, around 4% of them present only once. Sequenced input: whole blood. The receptors derive from an adult who was a healthcare worker with PCR-confirmed SARS-CoV-2 infection or an uninfected control (not recorded which).

This clonotype was detected once. The V gene is TRBV20-1, the J gene TRBJ2-5; D unresolved. The CDR3 extends over 12 amino acids. Trimming pared 1 base from V and 7 bases from J, leaving 10 bases between. In germline, CDR1 is DFQATT, CDR2 SNEGSKA (reference sequence). CDR3 coding DNA: TGCAGTGCTAGAGGGCCTATGGCGACCCAGTACTTC. This translates into CSARGPMATQYF.

This clonotype was counted at least ten times. The chain couples TRBV25-1 to TRBJ2-6; the D gene could be TRBD1 or TRBD2 (5 bases each). CDR3 length equals 14 residues. V lost 8 bases and J lost 4, with 12 bases in between. Germline CDR1 MGHDK, CDR2 SYGVNS. The CDR3 reads CASGGSLGANVLTF. The CDR3 DNA reads TGTGCCAGCGGGGGATCCCTGGGGGCCAACGTCCTGACTTTC. Complete variable domain (other parts from reference TRBV25-1 and TRBJ2-6): EADIYQTPRYLVIGTGKKITLECSQTMGHDKMYWYQQDPGMELHLIHYSYGVNSTEKGDLSSESTVSRIRTEHFPLTLESARPSHTSQYLCASGGSLGANVLTFGAGSRLTVL.

This clonotype was counted at least ten times. This sequence joins TRBV7-9 and TRBJ1-5; no clear D. This CDR3 has 13 amino acids. V lost 5 bases, J lost 7 bases, and 12 bases lay in between. Germline CDR1 is SEHNR and CDR2 is FQNEAQ (reference sequence). The CDR3 reads CASSLDESQPQHF. CDR3 coding DNA: TGTGCCAGCAGCCTAGATGAGAGCCAGCCCCAGCATTTT.

This clonotype was recorded many times. This chain joins TRBV29-1 and TRBJ2-7, with TRBD1 identical over 11 bases. Looked up from germline, CDR1 is SQVTM and CDR2 is ANQGSEA. The CDR3 has 13 amino acids. V shed 6 bases and J 4 bases; nucleotides not matched to a gene: 5. The CDR3 loop reads CSVSGTGGYEQYF. The CDR3 nucleotides are TGCAGCGTCTCCGGGACAGGGGGTTACGAGCAGTACTTC.

The V call is TRBV30, the J call TRBJ1-2, with D perhaps matching TRBD1 (5 bases). The V end was cut by 3 bases, the J end by 5 bases, with 13 bases between. The CDR3 has 13 residues. Looked up from germline, CDR1 is GTSNPN and CDR2 is SVGIG (reference sequence). CDR3: CAWRGPSRYGYTF. As DNA, the CDR3 is TGTGCCTGGAGGGGACCGAGTAGATATGGCTACACCTTC. The entire variable domain, with the rest obtained from reference TRBV30 and TRBJ1-2, is as follows: SQTIHQWPATLVQPVGSPLSLECTVEGTSNPNLYWYRQAAGRGLQLLFYSVGIGQISSEVPQNLSASRPQDRQFILSSKKLLLSDSGFYLCAWRGPSRYGYTFGSGTRLTVV.

Ten or more counts support this clonotype. The CDR3 reads CSTEQGARGTEAFF. Here the CDR3 DNA reads TGCAGCACGGAACAGGGGGCGCGGGGTACTGAAGCTTTCTTT. The chain couples TRBV29-1 to TRBJ1-1; TRBD1 agrees at 9 bases. CDR1 is SQVTM, CDR2 ANQGSEA, per germline. Trimming cost V 8 bases and J 5 bases; bases outside gene matches: 12. The CDR3 length is 14 residues.

V and J are TRBV5-6 and TRBJ2-2, with D unclear. The CDR3 spans 14 residues. Germline V gene sequence: CDR1 SGHDT, CDR2 YYEEEE. Trimming stripped 3 bases from V and 6 bases from J, with 12 bases between. This CDR3 reads CASSSLGSSGELFF. The CDR3 DNA is TGTGCCAGCAGCTCATTGGGGTCCTCCGGGGAGCTGTTTTTT.

This clonotype occurred many times. V is TRBV6-5 and J is TRBJ1-5, with D perhaps matching TRBD1 (6 bases). Germline V lookup: CDR1 MNHEY, CDR2 SVGAGI. Trimming removed 6 bases at V and 6 bases at J, with 15 bases between. The CDR3 is made up of 14 amino acids. Here the CDR3 reads CASSPPGEGQPQHF. In DNA form, the CDR3 reads TGTGCCAGCAGCCCCCCAGGGGAGGGTCAGCCCCAGCATTTT.

This clonotype was counted ten times or more. CDR3 protein: CSAPTLDGTYEQYF. The CDR3 DNA follows: TGCAGTGCCCCGACTTTGGACGGAACCTACGAGCAGTACTTC. This chain connects TRBV20-1 to TRBJ2-7, with D hard to call. The CDR3 has 14 amino acids. V lost 6 bases and J 2 bases, leaving 17 bases between the germline ends. Germline V gene data show CDR1 as DFQATT and CDR2 as SNEGSKA (reference sequence).

This clonotype was seen at least ten times. The genes are TRBV12-3 or TRBV12-4 and TRBJ1-2; 10 bases align to TRBD1. The junction had 6 bases not matched to a gene; V was cut back by 4 bases and J by 1 base. The CDR3 runs to 16 residues. The CDR3 bases are TGTGCCAGCAGTTCCCCAGACAGGGGGCTTAACTATGGCTACACCTTC. It is translated as CASSSPDRGLNYGYTF.

This clonotype was recorded many times. The chain combines TRBV6-1 with TRBJ1-4; D ambiguous. With 6 bases removed from V and 1 base from J, the gap between germline ends came to 6 bases. Per germline, CDR1 MNHNS and CDR2 SASEGT. This CDR3 contains 13 residues. The CDR3 protein is CASSQKTNEKLFF. The CDR3 DNA sequence: TGTGCCAGCAGCCAGAAAACTAATGAAAAACTGTTTTTT.

This clonotype appeared many times. The rearrangement joins TRBV20-1 to TRBJ1-2; TRBD1 is a possible D gene (6 bases). V lost 1 base and J lost 3, with 15 bases in between. Per germline, CDR1 DFQATT and CDR2 SNEGSKA (reference sequence). The CDR3 length is 15 residues. CDR3 residues: CSARATGAGDYGYTF. CDR3 bases: TGCAGTGCTAGAGCCACTGGGGCAGGGGACTATGGCTACACCTTC.

This clonotype showed up many times. The chain couples TRBV24-1 to TRBJ2-3; 7 nucleotides match TRBD1. V dropped 1 base and J dropped 4; count of bases not matched to a gene: 4. The germline CDR1 and CDR2 sequences are KGHDR and SFDVKD. The CDR3 loop spans 15 amino acids. CDR3 region: CATSDLRQGADTQYF. The CDR3 DNA reads TGTGCCACCAGTGATTTAAGACAGGGAGCAGATACGCAGTATTTT.

This clonotype has a count of ten or more. V and J are TRBV7-2 and TRBJ2-1, with 8 bases fitting TRBD1. The J segment lost 5 bases and the V segment lost 2 bases, leaving 8 bases of the junction unmatched. The CDR3 covers 16 residues. Germline V lookup: CDR1 SGHTA, CDR2 FQGNSA. The CDR3 DNA sequence: TGTGCCAGCAGCTTAAAGGGACAGGACGTTAACAATGAGCAGTTCTTC. Amino acid sequence: CASSLKGQDVNNEQFF.

For the CDR3, the DNA is TGTGCCAGCAGTGAAGAAACTGCAAGTTATTCCGGGGAGCTGTTTTTT. Amino acid sequence: CASSEETASYSGELFF. J is TRBJ2-2 and V is TRBV2; the D is unclear. Germline loops: CDR1 SNHLY, CDR2 FYNNEI. The V end lost 1 base, the J end lost 6 bases, and 15 bases lay between the germline ends. The CDR3 covers 16 residues.

This clonotype was counted at least ten times. At one end the junction does not follow the germline gene, possibly because of a read error. The V and J genes are TRBV29-1 and TRBJ2-3; D possibly matches TRBD1 or TRBD2 (5 bases each). Germline values: CDR1 SQVTM, CDR2 ANQGSEA. This CDR3 has 13 amino acids. CDR3 coding DNA: TGCAGCGTCGAAGCCGGGACCCCCTCTGCGCAGTATTTT. Its protein product is CSVEAGTPSAQYF.

The sample holds many counts of this clonotype. The rearrangement uses TRBV5-1 and TRBJ1-3; unclear D gene. V shed 0 bases and J shed 0 bases, with 13 bases lying between them. The CDR3 extends over 17 amino acids. Per the germline V gene, CDR1 is SGHRS and CDR2 is YFSETQ. In DNA, the CDR3 is TGCGCCAGCAGCTTGGAGGCGGGAACGAGCTCTGGAAACACCATATATTTT. Protein sequence: CASSLEAGTSSGNTIYF.

This rearrangement joins TRBV9 to TRBJ2-5, with TRBD2 as a possible D gene (5 bases). The CDR3 length is 14 residues. CDR1 and CDR2 from the germline V gene are SGDLS and YYNGEE. The V end lost 4 bases, the J end lost 4 bases, and 14 bases lay between the germline ends. The CDR3 sequence is CASSLTSAGETQYF. The CDR3 region has the DNA TGTGCCAGCAGCCTCACGTCGGCGGGAGAGACCCAGTACTTC.

Many counts were recorded for this clonotype. This CDR3 is CASSLAGIGAGVGEQYF. CDR3 in DNA: TGTGCCAGCAGCTTAGCTGGGATTGGAGCGGGAGTGGGCGAGCAGTACTTC. V and J are TRBV13 and TRBJ2-7, with 8 bases identical to TRBD2. CDR1 PRHDT and CDR2 FYEKMQ come from the germline V gene (reference sequence). V was pared by 1 base and J by 6 bases, with 14 bases of the junction left unmatched. The length of the CDR3 is 17 residues.

In this sample, this clonotype turned up many times. This chain connects TRBV10-3 to TRBJ2-3; 10 nucleotides match TRBD2. CDR1 and CDR2 (germline): ENHRY, SYGVKD. Trimming removed 8 bases from V and 2 bases from J; junction bases left unmatched: 1. The CDR3 consists of 13 residues. The CDR3 reads CAIGTSVTDTQYF. The CDR3 nucleotides are TGTGCCATCGGGACTAGCGTCACAGATACGCAGTATTTT.

V and J are TRBV11-3 and TRBJ2-2; TRBD1 matches at 9 bases. Germline V lookup: CDR1 SGHNT, CDR2 YENEEA. J was trimmed by 2 bases and V by 5 bases; bases with no gene match: 6. The length of the CDR3 is 16 residues. CDR3 loop: CASSRLGQGNTGELFF. The CDR3 DNA reads TGTGCCAGCAGCCGACTGGGACAGGGAAACACCGGGGAGCTGTTTTTT.

The sample holds many counts of this clonotype. The chain carries TRBV6-5 and TRBJ2-6; 7 bases map to TRBD1. J lost 0 bases, V lost 0 bases, and 2 bases had no gene match. Germline values: CDR1 MNHEY, CDR2 SVGAGI. The CDR3 has 17 amino acids. In DNA, the CDR3 is TGTGCCAGCAGTTACTCAGGGGGCTTCTCTGGGGCCAACGTCCTGACTTTC. Amino acid sequence: CASSYSGGFSGANVLTF.

This clonotype was counted at least ten times. This chain's CDR3 is CASRRPGTSGRRTGELFF. The CDR3 DNA reads TGTGCCAGCAGGAGACCCGGGACTAGCGGGAGGAGGACCGGGGAGCTGTTTTTT. V gene TRBV11-2 combines with J gene TRBJ2-2; 15 bases align to TRBD2. This CDR3 has 18 residues. V gave up 6 bases and J gave up 5 bases; unmatched junction bases: 10. CDR1 SGHAT and CDR2 FQNNGV come from the germline V gene. Supplemented by reference TRBV11-2 and TRBJ2-2, the full variable domain reads EAGVAQSPRYKIIEKRQSVAFWCNPISGHATLYWYQQILGQGPKLLIQFQNNGVVDDSQLPKDRFSAERLKGVDSTLKIQPAKLEDSAVYLCASRRPGTSGRRTGELFFGEGSRLTVL.

The table lists this clonotype with many counts. This chain joins TRBV6-1 and TRBJ1-5; no firm D call. V was shortened by 4 bases and J by 3 bases, with 10 bases between the two germline ends. Germline CDR1 MNHNS, CDR2 SASEGT. The CDR3 is 14 amino acids. The CDR3 here is CASSVEGNNQPQHF. CDR3 bases: TGTGCCAGCAGTGTTGAAGGCAACAATCAGCCCCAGCATTTT.

This clonotype occurred a few times. This chain links TRBV7-9 with TRBJ1-4, with a possible D match to TRBD1 (6 bases). Germline V lookup: CDR1 SEHNR, CDR2 FQNEAQ (reference sequence). The length of the CDR3 is 15 residues. The V end lost 1 base, the J end lost 7 bases, and 13 bases lay between the germline ends. CDR3 amino acids: CASSLGGPGVEKLFF. CDR3 nucleotide sequence: TGTGCCAGCAGCTTAGGCGGGCCAGGGGTTGAAAAACTGTTTTTT.

Ten or more counts support this clonotype. The chain couples TRBV7-3 to TRBJ2-3; 11 bases match TRBD2. The CDR3 sequence is 16 residues long. V was pared by 5 bases and J by 2 bases, with 6 bases of the junction left unmatched. The germline CDR1 and CDR2 sequences are SGHTA and FQGTGA. The chain's CDR3 is CASSPRLAGPTDTQYF. The DNA of the CDR3 is TGTGCCAGCAGCCCCCGACTAGCGGGACCCACAGATACGCAGTATTTT.